This T cell receptor (beta chain) came from a study of CD8 T cells in ankylosing spondylitis. Points from the study as a whole: Reported data indicate significant enrichment of disease-linked clones within matched ankylosing spondylitis synovial fluid. Certain motif variants had earlier been reported in reactive arthritis synovial fluid and blood. Clones linked to disease, bearing a CD8+ phenotype, were relatively rare in peripheral blood. Blood from ankylosing spondylitis patients appeared to carry a characteristic eight-variant TCR beta motif.

The germline V gene has CDR1 SGHTA and CDR2 FQGNSA. CDR3 length: 17 amino acids. The V gene lost 5 bases and the J gene lost 1 base, with 15 bases spanning the gap. The sample holds a few counts of this clonotype. What it recognizes is unknown. With molecular barcodes, quantitative 5'-RACE was used to make the TCR beta libraries. TCRdb passed the 5' RACE reads through MiXCR, listing each CDR3 protein once. The sample yields roughly 490,000 distinct CDR3 sequences, about 5.7% seen once. The V and J genes are TRBV7-2 and TRBJ2-6; D is uncertain. This receptor was identified in a male donor with ankylosing spondylitis. Sequencing input: blood, either unsorted or a sorted T cell fraction (not recorded which). Here the CDR3 DNA reads TGTGCCAGCAGCCTCCTGTGGGCTGTGTCTGGGGCCAACGTCCTGACTTTC. Amino acids: CASSLLWAVSGANVLTF.